The 4 T cell receptor beta chains given below trace back to one sample, sequenced in a study of T cell responses to AZD1222 COVID-19 vaccine. TCRdb's copy holds only in-frame clones and misses some; the assay was immunoSEQ multiplex PCR. The table includes about 120,000 clones, 65% to 90% detected once. The starting material was peripheral blood, obtained 28 days after the second AZD1222 dose. These receptors were taken from an adult who received the AZD1222 COVID-19 vaccine.

This clone came up a few times. The rearrangement joins TRBV29-1 to TRBJ2-5; D tentatively fits TRBD1 or TRBD2 (5 bases each). The V gene lost 7 bases and the J gene lost 2 bases, with 17 bases spanning the gap. Germline values: CDR1 SQVTM, CDR2 ANQGSEA. This CDR3 region has 14 residues. DNA for the CDR3: TGCAGCGCTGGGGCCCCTGGGGGACAAGAGACCCAGTACTTC. Translation: CSAGAPGGQETQYF. The complete variable domain, with remaining parts taken from reference TRBV29-1 and TRBJ2-5, reads SAVISQKPSRDICQRGTSLTIQCQVDSQVTMMFWYRQQPGQSLTLIATANQGSEATYESGFVIDKFPISRPNLTFSTLTVSNMSPEDSSIYLCSAGAPGGQETQYFGPGTRLLVL.

This clone was seen once. The chain combines TRBV9 with TRBJ1-2; 7 bases map to TRBD1. Germline V gene sequence: CDR1 SGDLS, CDR2 YYNGEE. V gave up 2 bases and J gave up 5 bases; unmatched junction bases: 3. CDR3 length equals 13 residues. The CDR3: CASSVQGEYGYTF. In nucleotides, the CDR3 is TGTGCCAGCAGCGTGCAGGGGGAATATGGCTACACCTTC.

CDR3 nucleotides: TGCGCCAGCAGCTCACTCTACAGACGGGAAAACACTGAAGCTTTCTTT. Protein sequence: CASSSLYRRENTEAFF. The chain has TRBV5-1 and TRBJ1-1; D call uncertain. The germline V gene encodes CDR1 SGHRS and CDR2 YFSETQ. The V gene lost 3 bases and the J gene lost 2 bases, with 17 bases spanning the gap. This CDR3 is 16 amino acids long.

The rearrangement joins TRBV28 to TRBJ1-2; D remains ambiguous. This CDR3 region has 13 residues. CDR1 is MDHEN and CDR2 is SYDVKM in the germline V gene. Trimming shortened V by 10 bases and J by 8 bases, and 20 bases separated the two germline ends. CDR3 in amino acids: CAIPRAGGGGYTF. CDR3 DNA sequence: TGTGCCATCCCGCGGGCGGGAGGAGGGGGCTACACCTTC.